The clone carrying this T cell receptor beta chain was seen a few times. This entry comes from a study of blood T cell repertoires in COVID-19. Background on the study: Sites across the United States, Italy and Spain contributed samples from acute and convalescent COVID-19.

Method: immunoSEQ multiplex PCR; TCRdb's copy keeps in-frame clones and lacks some. This repertoire shows roughly 91,000 clones, approximately 80% found once; its top ten account for more than 6.5%. This CDR3 is 14 amino acids long. Germline V lookup: CDR1 MGHRA, CDR2 YSYEKL. Germline trimming cut 1 base from V and 3 bases from J; bases unmatched to any gene: 3. This TCR was recovered from a man in his 70s with acute or convalescent COVID-19. The chain joins TRBV4-1 to TRBJ2-7; 7 bases map to TRBD1. What was sequenced was peripheral blood. The CDR3 coding sequence is TGCGCCAGCAGCCAAGGGGACAGCAGCTACGAGCAGTACTTC. It specifies CASSQGDSSYEQYF.